These 14 T cell receptor beta chains share one sample of origin, sequenced in a study of regulatory T cells in long-lasting Graves disease. Through Arm-PCR of CDR3 regions and iRepertoire HTBI primers, TCR beta libraries were built. TCRdb re-analysed the multiplex PCR reads in MiXCR, keeping a single row per CDR3 protein. This sample yields a few hundred thousand distinct CDR3 sequences, of which roughly 24% are seen a single time; around 30% belongs to the top ten. The sample's time point: persistent/refractory GD, antithyroid drugs over 5 years with positive TRAb. RNA isolated from PBMCs was used to make the TCR library. The sequencing here drew on peripheral blood mononuclear cells (PBMCs), taken when the disease was refractory, from a patient treated with antithyroid drugs. These receptors all come from a woman in her forties with Graves disease.

This rearrangement joins TRBV12-3 or TRBV12-4 to TRBJ2-1, with no clear D. The CDR3 is 14 residues long. The germline V and J ends were trimmed by 1 base and 4 bases, with 8 bases remaining between them. In DNA, the CDR3 is TGTGCCAGCAGTTTAGAGCCTTCGTACAATGAGCAGTTCTTC. As protein: CASSLEPSYNEQFF.

This clonotype appeared a few times. DNA of the CDR3: TGTGCCAGCAGCCGATATAGACGGGCCTACGAGCAGTACTTC. Translating gives CASSRYRRAYEQYF. The chain recombines TRBV7-2 with TRBJ2-7; D gene ambiguous. The CDR3 totals 14 residues. Germline assignment: CDR1 SGHTA and CDR2 FQGNSA. The ends were cut back, 5 bases at V and 2 bases at J, with 13 bases in the middle. The full variable domain, rest sourced from reference TRBV7-2 and TRBJ2-7, is GAGVSQSPSNKVTEKGKDVELRCDPISGHTALYWYRQSLGQGLEFLIYFQGNSAPDKSGLPSDRFSAERTGGSVSTLTIQRTQQEDSAVYLCASSRYRRAYEQYFGPGTRLTVT.

The V call is TRBV28, the J call TRBJ1-6; the D is unclear. The V gene lost 8 bases and the J gene lost 7 bases, with 12 bases spanning the gap. Germline V CDR1 and CDR2: MDHEN, SYDVKM. This CDR3 contains 13 residues. Written as DNA, the CDR3 is TGTGCCAGCTGCCTTAGAAGGAATTCACCCCTCCACTTT. This codes for CASCLRRNSPLHF.

This clonotype was counted at least ten times. The rearrangement uses TRBV20-1 and TRBJ1-1; weak D call: TRBD1 (5 bases). V shed 0 bases and J shed 4 bases, with 12 bases lying between them. Germline V lookup: CDR1 DFQATT, CDR2 SNEGSKA (reference sequence). The CDR3 is 14 amino acids. CDR3 amino acids: CSAREFPGGTEAFF. Written as DNA, the CDR3 is TGCAGTGCTAGAGAGTTCCCCGGGGGCACTGAAGCTTTCTTT.

This clonotype was detected only once. This chain connects TRBV25-1 to TRBJ2-5; no firm D call. There are 15 residues in the CDR3. The germline gives CDR1 MGHDK, CDR2 SYGVNS. The ends were cut back, 1 base at V and 5 bases at J, with 14 bases in the middle. The CDR3 protein is CASSESFALTETQYF. In DNA form, the CDR3 reads TGTGCCAGCAGTGAATCCTTTGCACTGACGGAGACCCAGTACTTC.

The sample holds many counts of this clonotype. The chain uses TRBV15 and TRBJ2-7; D ambiguous. Germline V gene data show CDR1 as LNHNV and CDR2 as YYDKDF (reference sequence). Trimming took 1 base from V and 5 from J, leaving 15 bases between them. The CDR3 has 15 amino acids. For the CDR3, the DNA is TGTGCCACCAGCAGAGGACGGGCGCTGAACCACGAGCAGTACTTC. Translating it yields CATSRGRALNHEQYF.

This clonotype was counted ten times or more. The chain employs TRBV6-1 and TRBJ2-5; possible D gene TRBD1, 6 bases. The germline CDR1 and CDR2 sequences are MNHNS and SASEGT. The ends were cut back, 2 bases at V and 4 bases at J, with 14 bases in the middle. This CDR3 is built from 15 residues. The CDR3 protein is CASSERWGRGETQYF. CDR3 DNA sequence: TGTGCCAGCAGTGAAAGGTGGGGGCGCGGAGAGACCCAGTACTTC.

In this sample, this clonotype turned up a few times. V usage is TRBV5-6 and J usage is TRBJ2-7; 10 bases agree with TRBD1. Germline trimming cut 4 bases from V and 0 bases from J; bases unmatched to any gene: 10. CDR1 is SGHDT and CDR2 is YYEEEE in the germline V gene. This CDR3 has 17 residues. CDR3 DNA: TGTGCCAGCAGCCAAAGCCTGGACAGGGGGTACTCCTACGAGCAGTACTTC. It codes for CASSQSLDRGYSYEQYF.

This clonotype has a count of ten or more. This chain uses TRBV6-1 with TRBJ2-5; 7 bases align to TRBD1. Germline assignment: CDR1 MNHNS and CDR2 SASEGT. The CDR3 is made up of 15 amino acids. Germline trimming cut 7 bases from V and 5 bases from J; bases unmatched to any gene: 13. CDR3: CASTILRGGAETQYF. CDR3 DNA: TGTGCCAGCACCATACTCCGAGGGGGCGCGGAGACCCAGTACTTC.

This clonotype was picked up many times. This chain joins TRBV28 and TRBJ2-2; maybe TRBD1 (6 bases). The V gene lost 5 bases and the J gene lost 0 bases, with 22 bases spanning the gap. Germline loops: CDR1 MDHEN, CDR2 SYDVKM. The CDR3 covers 19 residues. The CDR3 DNA reads TGTGCCAGCAGTAATGTCAGGGGCCAAACCGAGACGAACACCGGGGAGCTGTTTTTT. Translation: CASSNVRGQTETNTGELFF.

The gene calls are TRBV7-3 and TRBJ2-2, with TRBD2 matching 10 bases. The CDR3 contains 19 residues. Trimming cost V 0 bases and J 0 bases; bases outside gene matches: 7. The germline V gene encodes CDR1 SGHTA and CDR2 FQGTGA. The CDR3: CASSLTGLAGVTNTGELFF. CDR3 nucleotide sequence: TGTGCCAGCAGCTTAACCGGTCTAGCGGGGGTTACGAACACCGGGGAGCTGTTTTTT.

This clonotype was found a few times. The chain is built from TRBV28 and TRBJ1-4; D is unresolved. The V and J ends lost 6 bases and 3 bases respectively, with 14 bases between them. This CDR3 spans 15 amino acids. The germline V gene has CDR1 MDHEN and CDR2 SYDVKM. The CDR3 nucleotides are TGTGCCAGCAGCCGATTATCCGGGGCTAATGAAAAACTGTTTTTT. As protein: CASSRLSGANEKLFF.

There are many counts of this clonotype. V is TRBV28 and J is TRBJ2-5; the D call may be TRBD1 or TRBD2 (5 bases each). There are 13 residues in the CDR3. Trimming cost V 6 bases and J 4 bases, with 12 bases left between them. Germline V CDR1 and CDR2: MDHEN, SYDVKM. CDR3: CASRDGAGETQYF. The CDR3, as DNA: TGTGCCAGCAGGGACGGGGCCGGAGAGACCCAGTACTTC.

This clonotype has ten or more counts. The chain has TRBV28 and TRBJ1-1; D is uncertain. V was clipped by 6 bases and J by 2 bases, with 10 bases between them. Germline V gene sequence: CDR1 MDHEN, CDR2 SYDVKM. This CDR3 is built from 13 residues. This CDR3 is CASSSFLNTEAFF. In DNA, the CDR3 is TGTGCCAGCAGCTCCTTCCTTAACACTGAAGCTTTCTTT.